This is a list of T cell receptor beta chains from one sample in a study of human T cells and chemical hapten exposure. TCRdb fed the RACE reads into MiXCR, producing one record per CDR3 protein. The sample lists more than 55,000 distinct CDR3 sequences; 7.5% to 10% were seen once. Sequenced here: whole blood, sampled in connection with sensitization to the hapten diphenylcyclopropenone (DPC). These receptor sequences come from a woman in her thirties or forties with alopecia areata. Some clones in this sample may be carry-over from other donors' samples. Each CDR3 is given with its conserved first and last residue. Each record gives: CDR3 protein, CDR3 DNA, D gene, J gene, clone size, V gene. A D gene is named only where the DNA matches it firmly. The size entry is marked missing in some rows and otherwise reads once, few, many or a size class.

CDR3aa: CASSQSNRGNYGYTF; CDR3nt: TGCGCCAGCAGCCAAAGTAACAGGGGTAACTATGGCTACACCTTC; d_gene: TRBD1; j_gene: TRBJ1-2; abundance: -; v_gene: TRBV4-3
CDR3aa: CASSRENQPQHF; CDR3nt: TGTGCCAGCAGCCGAGAAAACCAGCCCCAGCATTTT; d_gene: -; j_gene: TRBJ1-5; abundance: many; v_gene: TRBV3-1
CDR3aa: CASSTMTPNYGYTF; CDR3nt: TGTGCCAGCAGCACGATGACACCTAACTATGGCTACACCTTC; d_gene: -; j_gene: TRBJ1-2; abundance: many; v_gene: TRBV9
CDR3aa: CASSGGRSYNSPLHF; CDR3nt: TGTGCCAGCAGCGGCGGTAGATCCTATAATTCACCCCTCCACTTT; d_gene: -; j_gene: TRBJ1-6; abundance: -; v_gene: TRBV7-9
CDR3aa: CASSTRDRGLQPQHF; CDR3nt: TGTGCCAGCAGCACCCGGGACAGGGGCCTTCAGCCCCAGCATTTT; d_gene: TRBD1; j_gene: TRBJ1-5; abundance: many; v_gene: TRBV12-3/TRBV12-4
CDR3aa: CASSEGVALEKLFF; CDR3nt: TGTGCCAGCAGTGAAGGAGTTGCCCTAGAAAAACTGTTTTTT; d_gene: -; j_gene: TRBJ1-4; abundance: -; v_gene: TRBV2
CDR3aa: CASSPTIAGFGEQYF; CDR3nt: TGTGCCAGCTCCCCTACGATCGCGGGGTTCGGCGAGCAGTACTTC; d_gene: -; j_gene: TRBJ2-7; abundance: many; v_gene: TRBV18
CDR3aa: CASSQSGDYYGYTF; CDR3nt: TGTGCCAGCAGCCAATCCGGGGATTACTATGGCTACACCTTC; d_gene: -; j_gene: TRBJ1-2; abundance: many; v_gene: TRBV3-1
CDR3aa: CASNRDRGDTIYF; CDR3nt: TGTGCCTCGAATAGAGACAGGGGAGACACCATATATTTT; d_gene: TRBD1; j_gene: TRBJ1-3; abundance: -; v_gene: TRBV30
CDR3aa: CASSGGLRIGELFF; CDR3nt: TGTGCCAGCAGTGGGGGACTGCGAATCGGGGAGCTGTTTTTT; d_gene: -; j_gene: TRBJ2-2; abundance: many; v_gene: TRBV2
CDR3aa: CASSYKGPSGRQETQYF; CDR3nt: TGTGCCAGCAGTTATAAGGGTCCCAGCGGGAGACAAGAGACCCAGTACTTC; d_gene: TRBD2; j_gene: TRBJ2-5; abundance: few; v_gene: TRBV6-2/TRBV6-3
CDR3aa: CASSRTSGVNNEQFF; CDR3nt: TGTGCCAGCAGCCGCACGAGCGGGGTTAACAATGAGCAGTTCTTC; d_gene: TRBD2; j_gene: TRBJ2-1; abundance: -; v_gene: TRBV3-1
CDR3aa: CASSFDSRGYTF; CDR3nt: TGCGCCAGCAGCTTTGACAGCCGGGGCTACACCTTC; d_gene: -; j_gene: TRBJ1-2; abundance: few; v_gene: TRBV5-1
CDR3aa: CATGLLAGGPYNEQFF; CDR3nt: TGTGCCACCGGTCTACTAGCGGGGGGCCCTTACAATGAGCAGTTCTTC; d_gene: TRBD2; j_gene: TRBJ2-1; abundance: many; v_gene: TRBV6-5
CDR3aa: CASSLIGGTLTNYGYTF; CDR3nt: TGTGCCAGCAGCTTGATAGGCGGGACCCTAACTAACTATGGCTACACCTTC; d_gene: -; j_gene: TRBJ1-2; abundance: many; v_gene: TRBV7-2
CDR3aa: CASSQAGRETQYF; CDR3nt: TGTGCCAGCAGCCAAGCAGGGCGGGAGACCCAGTACTTC; d_gene: -; j_gene: TRBJ2-5; abundance: -; v_gene: TRBV3-1
CDR3aa: CASSEVGRAGANVLTF; CDR3nt: TGTGCCAGCAGTGAAGTAGGCAGGGCTGGGGCCAACGTCCTGACTTTC; d_gene: -; j_gene: TRBJ2-6; abundance: many; v_gene: TRBV2
CDR3aa: CASSLVNTEAFF; CDR3nt: TGTGCCAGCAGCTTAGTGAACACTGAAGCTTTCTTT; d_gene: -; j_gene: TRBJ1-1; abundance: many; v_gene: TRBV7-8
CDR3aa: CASSLAGSRFF; CDR3nt: TGTGCCAGCAGCCTAGCGGGATCCCGGTTCTTC; d_gene: TRBD2; j_gene: TRBJ2-1; abundance: few; v_gene: TRBV3-1
CDR3aa: CASSLAWPSSYNEQFF; CDR3nt: TGCGCCAGCAGCTTGGCCTGGCCGAGCTCCTACAATGAGCAGTTCTTC; d_gene: -; j_gene: TRBJ2-1; abundance: many; v_gene: TRBV5-1
CDR3aa: CASSLPGTVNTEAFF; CDR3nt: TGTGCCAGCAGCCTACCCGGGACAGTGAACACTGAAGCTTTCTTT; d_gene: TRBD1; j_gene: TRBJ1-1; abundance: -; v_gene: TRBV5-8
CDR3aa: CASSSSGGYGYTF; CDR3nt: TGTGCCAGCAGCTCAAGCGGGGGGTACGGCTACACCTTC; d_gene: -; j_gene: TRBJ1-2; abundance: -; v_gene: TRBV7-2
CDR3aa: CASSEMASSYQPQHF; CDR3nt: TGTGCCAGCAGTGAAATGGCGTCATCGTATCAGCCCCAGCATTTT; d_gene: -; j_gene: TRBJ1-5; abundance: few; v_gene: TRBV6-1
CDR3aa: CASSQSGETYEQYF; CDR3nt: TGTGCCAGCAGTCAGAGCGGGGAAACCTACGAGCAGTACTTC; d_gene: TRBD2; j_gene: TRBJ2-7; abundance: many; v_gene: TRBV6-2/TRBV6-3
CDR3aa: CASSLSGGLNNEQFF; CDR3nt: TGTGCCAGCTCACTCAGCGGGGGGCTTAACAATGAGCAGTTCTTC; d_gene: TRBD2; j_gene: TRBJ2-1; abundance: -; v_gene: TRBV18
CDR3aa: CSAIALGDEQFF; CDR3nt: TGCAGTGCCATCGCATTGGGGGATGAGCAGTTCTTC; d_gene: -; j_gene: TRBJ2-1; abundance: many; v_gene: TRBV20-1
CDR3aa: CSAREWGNTEAFF; CDR3nt: TGCAGTGCTAGAGAGTGGGGGAACACTGAAGCTTTCTTT; d_gene: -; j_gene: TRBJ1-1; abundance: -; v_gene: TRBV20-1
CDR3aa: CSALGLRDRGMETQYF; CDR3nt: TGCAGCGCGTTGGGTCTCCGGGACAGGGGGATGGAGACCCAGTACTTC; d_gene: TRBD1; j_gene: TRBJ2-5; abundance: many; v_gene: TRBV29-1
CDR3aa: CASSAAGGRQYF; CDR3nt: TGCGCCAGCTCAGCTGCGGGGGGCCGGCAGTATTTT; d_gene: TRBD2; j_gene: TRBJ2-3; abundance: -; v_gene: TRBV10-1
CDR3aa: CASSGAEQYF; CDR3nt: TGTGCCAGCAGTGGGGCGGAGCAGTACTTC; d_gene: -; j_gene: TRBJ2-7; abundance: many; v_gene: TRBV2
CDR3aa: CASSYFYRGEMNYGYTF; CDR3nt: TGTGCCAGCAGTTACTTCTACAGGGGGGAGATGAACTATGGCTACACCTTC; d_gene: TRBD1; j_gene: TRBJ1-2; abundance: many; v_gene: TRBV6-5
CDR3aa: CAGSRTSGAGELFF; CDR3nt: TGTGCCGGGTCTCGGACTAGTGGGGCCGGGGAGCTGTTTTTT; d_gene: TRBD2; j_gene: TRBJ2-2; abundance: few; v_gene: TRBV6-6
CDR3aa: CASSQNRRETGNTIYF; CDR3nt: TGCGCCAGCAGCCAAAACCGGCGAGAGACTGGAAACACCATATATTTT; d_gene: -; j_gene: TRBJ1-3; abundance: -; v_gene: TRBV4-1
CDR3aa: CASSSIRTDTGANVLTF; CDR3nt: TGTGCCAGCAGCTCAATAAGGACTGATACTGGGGCCAACGTCCTGACTTTC; d_gene: -; j_gene: TRBJ2-6; abundance: few; v_gene: TRBV7-2
CDR3aa: CASRGGTGGLYEQYF; CDR3nt: TGTGCCAGCAGGGGGGGGACAGGGGGCTTATACGAGCAGTACTTC; d_gene: TRBD1; j_gene: TRBJ2-7; abundance: many; v_gene: TRBV27
CDR3aa: CASSLTSGGGWNEQFF; CDR3nt: TGTGCCAGCAGCTTAACTAGCGGGGGGGGTTGGAATGAGCAGTTCTTC; d_gene: TRBD2; j_gene: TRBJ2-1; abundance: many; v_gene: TRBV7-8
CDR3aa: CASSQEGRFRQHF; CDR3nt: TGCGCCAGCAGCCAAGAAGGCCGTTTTAGGCAGCATTTT; d_gene: -; j_gene: TRBJ1-5; abundance: many; v_gene: TRBV4-1
CDR3aa: CSGSTGTETQYF; CDR3nt: TGCAGCGGCTCGACAGGGACCGAGACCCAGTACTTC; d_gene: TRBD1; j_gene: TRBJ2-5; abundance: many; v_gene: TRBV29-1
CDR3aa: CASSPDTDTGELFF; CDR3nt: TGTGCCAGCAGCCCGGACACTGACACCGGGGAGCTGTTTTTT; d_gene: -; j_gene: TRBJ2-2; abundance: many; v_gene: TRBV6-4
CDR3aa: CASSDASTRTNTGELFF; CDR3nt: TGTGCCAGCAGCGATGCTAGCACAAGAACGAACACCGGGGAGCTGTTTTTT; d_gene: -; j_gene: TRBJ2-2; abundance: many; v_gene: TRBV7-8
CDR3aa: CASSPPGGATGNTIYF; CDR3nt: TGTGCCAGCTCACCACCGGGTGGGGCGACTGGAAACACCATATATTTT; d_gene: -; j_gene: TRBJ1-3; abundance: -; v_gene: TRBV18
CDR3aa: CASLRGVSYGYTF; CDR3nt: TGTGCCAGCCTCCGGGGGGTGAGCTATGGCTACACCTTC; d_gene: -; j_gene: TRBJ1-2; abundance: many; v_gene: TRBV2
CDR3aa: CASSYSVLAARDNQPQHF; CDR3nt: TGTGCCAGCAGTTACTCTGTACTCGCGGCCAGGGATAATCAGCCCCAGCATTTT; d_gene: -; j_gene: TRBJ1-5; abundance: -; v_gene: TRBV6-5
CDR3aa: CASSFRANTGELFF; CDR3nt: TGTGCCAGCAGTTTCAGGGCCAACACCGGGGAGCTGTTTTTT; d_gene: -; j_gene: TRBJ2-2; abundance: few; v_gene: TRBV28
CDR3aa: CASSLRRTTGELFF; CDR3nt: TGTGCTAGCAGCTTAAGACGGACGACCGGGGAGCTGTTTTTT; d_gene: -; j_gene: TRBJ2-2; abundance: many; v_gene: TRBV7-7
CDR3aa: CASSRERAYNEQFF; CDR3nt: TGTGCCAGCAGCCGCGAAAGGGCCTACAATGAGCAGTTCTTC; d_gene: -; j_gene: TRBJ2-1; abundance: many; v_gene: TRBV5-5
CDR3aa: CASSRDRGGNQPQHF; CDR3nt: TGTGCCAGCAGTCGCGACAGGGGTGGCAATCAGCCCCAGCATTTT; d_gene: TRBD1; j_gene: TRBJ1-5; abundance: few; v_gene: TRBV6-6
CDR3aa: CASSEGTSSLTDTQYF; CDR3nt: TGTGCCAGCAGTGAAGGGACTAGCAGCCTCACAGATACGCAGTATTTT; d_gene: TRBD2; j_gene: TRBJ2-3; abundance: few; v_gene: TRBV6-1
CDR3aa: CATSGRGAGGEAFF; CDR3nt: TGTGCCACCAGTGGAAGGGGCGCGGGAGGTGAAGCTTTCTTT; d_gene: -; j_gene: TRBJ1-1; abundance: many; v_gene: TRBV24-1
CDR3aa: CASSQNTIYF; CDR3nt: TGTGCCAGCAGTCAAAACACCATATATTTT; d_gene: -; j_gene: TRBJ1-3; abundance: -; v_gene: TRBV6-6
CDR3aa: CAISIAGTSVDTQYF; CDR3nt: TGTGCCATCAGTATAGCCGGGACTAGCGTGGATACGCAGTATTTT; d_gene: TRBD2; j_gene: TRBJ2-3; abundance: few; v_gene: TRBV10-3
CDR3aa: CASSLAGAGNTIYF; CDR3nt: TGTGCCAGCAGTTTAGCTGGAGCTGGAAACACCATATATTTT; d_gene: -; j_gene: TRBJ1-3; abundance: few; v_gene: TRBV12-3/TRBV12-4
CDR3aa: CASSSGAEPGELFF; CDR3nt: TGTGCCAGCAGCTCCGGGGCCGAGCCCGGGGAGCTGTTTTTT; d_gene: -; j_gene: TRBJ2-2; abundance: many; v_gene: TRBV7-3
CDR3aa: CASSFPGLAGGISSYEQYF; CDR3nt: TGTGCCAGCAGTTTCCCGGGACTAGCGGGGGGTATAAGCTCCTACGAGCAGTACTTC; d_gene: TRBD2; j_gene: TRBJ2-7; abundance: few; v_gene: TRBV6-6
CDR3aa: CASSLTVTNEKLFF; CDR3nt: TGTGCCAGCAGTTTGACAGTGACTAATGAAAAACTGTTTTTT; d_gene: -; j_gene: TRBJ1-4; abundance: -; v_gene: TRBV6-5
CDR3aa: CASSQRGASYNEQFF; CDR3nt: TGTGCCAGCAGTCAGCGGGGGGCCTCCTACAATGAGCAGTTCTTC; d_gene: TRBD2; j_gene: TRBJ2-1; abundance: -; v_gene: TRBV6-2/TRBV6-3
CDR3aa: CASSLAGGHTQYF; CDR3nt: TGTGCCAGCAGCTTAGCGGGGGGGCATACGCAGTATTTT; d_gene: TRBD2; j_gene: TRBJ2-3; abundance: -; v_gene: TRBV7-3